This T cell receptor (beta chain) was sequenced in a study of T cells in Graves' hyperthyroidism and ophthalmopathy. About the research overall: Peripheral blood collection took place at initial diagnosis, before any treatment.

Trimming removed 1 base from V and 3 bases from J; junction bases left unmatched: 4. There are 15 residues in the CDR3. Per germline, CDR1 LGHDT and CDR2 YNNKEL (reference sequence). Using RNA transcripts as the source, TCR beta CDR3 regions were amplified. The HTBI primer set drove a first-round RT-PCR of the TCR CDR3. TCRdb analysed the multiplex PCR reads with MiXCR anew, one entry per CDR3 protein. The top ten clones hold 7.1% of a sample with fewer than 650,000 distinct CDR3 sequences, 12% to 15% of them seen once. This clonotype was seen many times. PBMCs were obtained from 9 to 10 ml fresh peripheral blood.

J is TRBJ2-7 and V is TRBV3-1, with 9 bases lining up with TRBD1. The sequenced sample was blood. This TCR derives from a woman younger than 30 with Graves' ophthalmopathy. The DNA for the CDR3 is TGTGCCAGCAGCCAAGTCGGGACAGGGTACTACGAGCAGTACTTC. Its translation: CASSQVGTGYYEQYF.